This is a list of T cell receptor beta chains from one sample in a study of blood T cell repertoires in COVID-19. Clones were sequenced by immunoSEQ multiplex PCR, and TCRdb holds only the in-frame ones, with some missing. The sample lists approximately 340,000 clones, just over 90% occurring once. Source material: PBMCs or T cells enriched from blood (not recorded which). These receptors were taken from a woman aged 40 to 50 who had been exposed to COVID-19. The CDR3 runs from the conserved cysteine through the conserved F or W. A D gene is named only where the DNA matches it firmly. A clone size is listed for some rows: how often the clone was seen (once, few, many), or a class if it is expanded.

clone_size: once; cdr3_length: 15; d_call: -; v_call: TRBV2; j_call: TRBJ1-3; cdr3_nt: TGTGCCAGCAGACGGGAGGGGAACTCCGGAAACACCATATATTTT; cdr3_aa: CASRREGNSGNTIYF
clone_size: few; cdr3_length: 17; d_call: TRBD2; v_call: TRBV28; j_call: TRBJ2-2; cdr3_nt: TGTGCCAGCAGCCACTCGGGACTAGCGGTGAACACCGGGGAGCTGTTTTTT; cdr3_aa: CASSHSGLAVNTGELFF
clone_size: -; cdr3_length: 14; d_call: TRBD1; v_call: TRBV5-4; j_call: TRBJ2-7; cdr3_nt: TGTGCCAGCAGCTTGGGACAGGGGCGGTACGAGCAGTACTTC; cdr3_aa: CASSLGQGRYEQYF
clone_size: -; cdr3_length: 16; d_call: TRBD1; v_call: TRBV7-9; j_call: TRBJ2-5; cdr3_nt: TGTGCCAGCAGCTTCGGACAGGGGGGTTGGCAAGAGACCCAGTACTTC; cdr3_aa: CASSFGQGGWQETQYF
clone_size: -; cdr3_length: 13; d_call: -; v_call: TRBV24-1; j_call: TRBJ2-7; cdr3_nt: TGTGCCACCAGTGACCCTATGACCTACGAGCAGTACTTC; cdr3_aa: CATSDPMTYEQYF
clone_size: -; cdr3_length: 15; d_call: TRBD1; v_call: TRBV2; j_call: TRBJ1-1; cdr3_nt: TGTGCCAGCAAAGGGACAGGACACATGAACACTGAAGCTTTCTTT; cdr3_aa: CASKGTGHMNTEAFF
clone_size: -; cdr3_length: 16; d_call: TRBD2; v_call: TRBV9; j_call: TRBJ2-2; cdr3_nt: TGTGCCAGCAGCGTATTTGGTGCGGGGGGGCCCGGGGAGCTGTTTTTT; cdr3_aa: CASSVFGAGGPGELFF
clone_size: -; cdr3_length: 18; d_call: TRBD1; v_call: TRBV7-2; j_call: TRBJ1-5; cdr3_nt: TGTGCCAGCAGCTTTAGTGTCAGGGGGAGTAGGGGCAATCAGCCCCAGCATTTT; cdr3_aa: CASSFSVRGSRGNQPQHF
clone_size: -; cdr3_length: 17; d_call: -; v_call: TRBV7-2; j_call: TRBJ2-3; cdr3_nt: TGTGCCAGCAGCCAGAGGTCTGGCGGGATTATCACAGATACGCAGTATTTT; cdr3_aa: CASSQRSGGIITDTQYF
clone_size: -; cdr3_length: 12; d_call: -; v_call: TRBV7-9; j_call: TRBJ2-2; cdr3_nt: TGTGCCAGCAGCGCGGGGCTCGGGGAGCTGTTTTTT; cdr3_aa: CASSAGLGELFF
clone_size: -; cdr3_length: 14; d_call: TRBD1; v_call: TRBV5-1; j_call: TRBJ1-2; cdr3_nt: TGCGCCAGCACCCCAGGACAGGGTAACTATGGCTACACCTTC; cdr3_aa: CASTPGQGNYGYTF
clone_size: -; cdr3_length: 15; d_call: -; v_call: TRBV7-9; j_call: TRBJ2-6; cdr3_nt: TGTGCCAGCAGCCCAAGTAGTACTGGGGCCAACGTCCTGACTTTC; cdr3_aa: CASSPSSTGANVLTF
clone_size: -; cdr3_length: 15; d_call: TRBD2; v_call: TRBV5-1; j_call: TRBJ2-7; cdr3_nt: TGCGCCAGCAGCCATACTAGCGGGAGCCCTTACGAGCAGTACTTC; cdr3_aa: CASSHTSGSPYEQYF
clone_size: -; cdr3_length: 11; d_call: -; v_call: TRBV30; j_call: TRBJ1-4; cdr3_nt: TGTGCCTGGGGTCGTAGTGAAAAACTGTTTTTT; cdr3_aa: CAWGRSEKLFF
clone_size: -; cdr3_length: 16; d_call: TRBD1; v_call: TRBV7-2; j_call: TRBJ1-1; cdr3_nt: TGTGCCAGCAGCTCTCCGACAGGGGGACGGAACACTGAAGCTTTCTTT; cdr3_aa: CASSSPTGGRNTEAFF
clone_size: -; cdr3_length: 14; d_call: TRBD1; v_call: TRBV7-9; j_call: TRBJ2-5; cdr3_nt: TGTGCCAGCAGCCAGGGGACAGTCGAAGAGACCCAGTACTTC; cdr3_aa: CASSQGTVEETQYF
clone_size: -; cdr3_length: 13; d_call: TRBD2; v_call: TRBV18; j_call: TRBJ2-3; cdr3_nt: TGTGCCAGCTCCCAGGGACTAGCGTGGGAGCAGTATTTT; cdr3_aa: CASSQGLAWEQYF
clone_size: -; cdr3_length: 15; d_call: -; v_call: TRBV3-1/TRBV3-2; j_call: TRBJ1-1; cdr3_nt: TGTGCCAGCAGCCAGGCATCGGGGGTCGACACTGAAGCTTTCTTT; cdr3_aa: CASSQASGVDTEAFF
clone_size: -; cdr3_length: 13; d_call: -; v_call: TRBV2; j_call: TRBJ1-5; cdr3_nt: TGTGCCAGCAGGCGACTTCCAGGAGGGCCCCAGCATTTT; cdr3_aa: CASRRLPGGPQHF
clone_size: -; cdr3_length: 12; d_call: -; v_call: TRBV18; j_call: TRBJ2-1; cdr3_nt: TGTGCCAGCTCACCACTAGGACTAGAGCAGTTCTTC; cdr3_aa: CASSPLGLEQFF
clone_size: -; cdr3_length: 11; d_call: -; v_call: TRBV6-2/TRBV6-3; j_call: TRBJ2-7; cdr3_nt: TGTGCCAGCAGTTCAAACTACGAGCAGTACTTC; cdr3_aa: CASSSNYEQYF
clone_size: few; cdr3_length: 15; d_call: -; v_call: TRBV5-6; j_call: TRBJ2-1; cdr3_nt: TGTGCCAGCAGTGCCCTGGGCAGGGAAGGCGATGAGCAGTTCTTC; cdr3_aa: CASSALGREGDEQFF
clone_size: -; cdr3_length: 14; d_call: -; v_call: TRBV4-1; j_call: TRBJ1-3; cdr3_nt: TGCGCCAGTACCCCGACAGCCTCTGGAAACACCATATATTTT; cdr3_aa: CASTPTASGNTIYF
clone_size: once; cdr3_length: 18; d_call: -; v_call: TRBV5-6; j_call: TRBJ2-1; cdr3_nt: TGTGCCAGCAGCTTGGTCTCGGCGACAAACTCTCTATACAATGAGCAGTTCTTC; cdr3_aa: CASSLVSATNSLYNEQFF
clone_size: -; cdr3_length: 16; d_call: TRBD2; v_call: TRBV24-1; j_call: TRBJ2-2; cdr3_nt: TGTGCCACCAAAGAAGCGGGAGGGCCGAACACCGGGGAGCTGTTTTTT; cdr3_aa: CATKEAGGPNTGELFF